These 27 T cell receptor beta chains were all obtained from the same sample, sequenced in a study of graft-versus-host responses after intestinal transplantation. The protocol was immunoSEQ multiplex PCR, while the TCRdb copy is restricted to in-frame clones and leaves out a portion. The sample records 12,000 to 15,000 clones, over 85% being singletons. Here the sequenced sample was PBMCs, taken 9 days after transplant. Receptors were obtained from a human patient who received an intestinal transplant, so some T cells may come from the graft donor.

J is TRBJ1-2 and V is TRBV9; D might be TRBD1 (6 bases). Trimming pared 0 bases from V and 5 bases from J, leaving 14 bases between. CDR1 and CDR2 from the germline V gene are SGDLS and YYNGEE. The CDR3 is 15 residues long. CDR3 DNA sequence: TGTGCCAGCAGCGTAGCGCAGGGGCCAGGATATGGCTACACCTTC. Its protein is CASSVAQGPGYGYTF.

The rearrangement links TRBV6-6 to TRBJ2-7; TRBD2 agrees at 12 bases. The CDR3 runs 15 residues. CDR1 is MNHNY and CDR2 is SVGAGI in the germline V gene (reference sequence). After removal of 8 bases from V and 3 bases from J, the junction contained 8 bases not matched to a gene. The CDR3 protein is CASFGWTSGIYEQYF. The CDR3 DNA follows: TGTGCCAGCTTCGGATGGACTAGCGGGATCTACGAGCAGTACTTC.

The rearrangement links TRBV30 to TRBJ2-7, with D tentatively TRBD1 (6 bases). Germline CDR1 is GTSNPN and CDR2 is SVGIG (reference sequence). The CDR3 extends over 12 amino acids. V lost 7 bases and J 1 base, leaving 11 bases between the germline ends. CDR3 in amino acids: CALLTGSYEQYF. In nucleotides, the CDR3 is TGTGCCTTATTGACAGGATCCTACGAGCAGTACTTC.

This clone has only a few counts. This chain joins TRBV21-1 and TRBJ2-5; TRBD1 was called by the table and not checked on the DNA. TRBV21-1 is a listed pseudogene. The CDR3 consists of 14 residues. DNA of the CDR3: TGTGCCAGCAGTCATGTCAGGGGGCCGGAGACCCAGTACTTC. It translates to CASSHVRGPETQYF.

The chain uses TRBV27 and TRBJ1-1; D might be TRBD1 (6 bases). Trimming shortened V by 6 bases and J by 4 bases, and 18 bases separated the two germline ends. The germline V gene has CDR1 MNHEY and CDR2 SMNVEV (reference sequence). The CDR3 has 15 amino acids. The CDR3 loop is CASSLGQMEITEAFF. The CDR3 DNA is TGTGCCAGCAGCCTAGGACAGATGGAAATCACTGAAGCTTTCTTT.

This clone was seen only once. The rearrangement links TRBV27 to TRBJ2-3; D possibly matches TRBD1 or TRBD2 (6 bases each). Germline V lookup: CDR1 MNHEY, CDR2 SMNVEV (reference sequence). The ends were cut back, 3 bases at V and 1 base at J, with 17 bases in the middle. This CDR3 is 17 amino acids long. This chain's CDR3 is CASSLAIGGGRTDTQYF. The CDR3 coding sequence is TGTGCCAGCAGTTTGGCCATCGGAGGGGGGCGCACAGATACGCAGTATTTT.

CDR3: CSVPSDQRSYEQYF. In DNA, the CDR3 is TGCAGCGTTCCCAGCGACCAGCGCTCCTACGAGCAGTACTTC. This chain uses TRBV29-1 with TRBJ2-7; D unresolved. The CDR3 has 14 residues. V lost 5 bases and J 0 bases, leaving 14 bases between the germline ends. Looked up from germline, CDR1 is SQVTM and CDR2 is ANQGSEA.

The chain joins TRBV7-9 to TRBJ2-3, with D perhaps matching TRBD1 or TRBD2 (5 bases each). Between the trimmed V and J ends, which lost 9 bases and 0 bases, there was a span of 10 bases. This CDR3 comprises 13 residues. Germline lookup yields CDR1 SEHNR and CDR2 FQNEAQ (reference sequence). This CDR3 is CARSRDSTDTQYF. CDR3 nucleotide sequence: TGTGCCAGGTCCCGGGACAGCACAGATACGCAGTATTTT.

V usage is TRBV4-2 and J usage is TRBJ2-5; no definite D call. Trimming left V 0 bases short and J 1 base short, with 15 bases between. This CDR3 spans 17 amino acids. Germline V CDR1 and CDR2: LGHNA, YNFKEQ. This CDR3 is CASSQDQSIGLQETQYF. As DNA, the CDR3 is TGTGCCAGCAGCCAAGACCAAAGTATTGGTCTCCAAGAGACCCAGTACTTC.

The chain is built from TRBV19 and TRBJ1-2; D not certain. Germline V gives CDR1 LNHDA, CDR2 SQIVND (reference sequence). The length of the CDR3 is 13 residues. V was pared by 7 bases and J by 0 bases, with 9 bases between. The CDR3 spells CASIKGSNYGYTF. The CDR3 region has the DNA TGTGCCAGTATAAAGGGATCTAACTATGGCTACACCTTC. Full variable domain (outside the CDR3, taken from reference TRBV19 and TRBJ1-2): DGGITQSPKYLFRKEGQNVTLSCEQNLNHDAMYWYRQDPGQGLRLIYYSQIVNDFQKGDIAEGYSVSREKKESFPLTVTSAQKNPTAFYLCASIKGSNYGYTFGSGTRLTVV.

This sequence joins TRBV5-4 and TRBJ1-1, with 8 bases lining up with TRBD1. Germline assignment: CDR1 SGHNT and CDR2 YYREEE (reference sequence). With V trimmed by 8 bases and J by 3 bases, 9 bases remained unmatched. This CDR3 comprises 14 residues. In DNA, the CDR3 is TGTGCCAGTTCGTCCGGGACAGGATACACTGAAGCTTTCTTT. Encoded protein: CASSSGTGYTEAFF.

This chain uses TRBV13 with TRBJ2-7, with D possibly being TRBD1 or TRBD2 (6 bases each). Trimming took off 2 bases at V and 2 bases at J, with 16 bases between the two ends. Germline V CDR1 and CDR2: PRHDT, FYEKMQ (reference sequence). The CDR3 runs 16 residues. The CDR3 DNA reads as TGTGCCAGCAGCTTAACTTATGAGGGGGGAACCTACGAGCAGTACTTC. Translation gives CASSLTYEGGTYEQYF.

The J gene is TRBJ2-7, the V gene TRBV5-1; D tentatively fits TRBD1 or TRBD2 (5 bases each). Between the trimmed V and J ends, which lost 5 bases and 7 bases, there was a span of 19 bases. CDR1 and CDR2 from the germline V gene are SGHRS and YFSETQ. This CDR3 spans 14 amino acids. CDR3 residues: CASSGGRPFLEQYF. The CDR3 DNA follows: TGCGCCAGCAGTGGGGGTCGCCCCTTTCTGGAGCAGTACTTC.

The chain has TRBV25-1 and TRBJ2-5, with a weak D call TRBD2 (7 bases). The germline gives CDR1 MGHDK, CDR2 SYGVNS. CDR3 length: 15 residues. Trimming removed 1 base at V and 4 bases at J, with 13 bases between. The DNA for the CDR3 is TGTGCCAGCAGTGAATGGGGGGGCTTTGGAGAGACCCAGTACTTC. Amino acids: CASSEWGGFGETQYF.

The chain recombines TRBV11-2 with TRBJ1-1; D might be TRBD1 (5 bases). The CDR3 consists of 16 residues. Germline V gene lookup returns CDR1 SGHAT and CDR2 FQNNGV. V was pared by 1 base and J by 5 bases, with 17 bases between. CDR3: CASSLGGVGWGTEAFF. Written as DNA, the CDR3 is TGTGCCAGCAGCTTAGGAGGAGTAGGGTGGGGGACTGAAGCTTTCTTT.

The chain employs TRBV7-6 and TRBJ1-2; D is possibly TRBD1 (5 bases). Germline loops: CDR1 SGHVS, CDR2 FNYEAQ. This CDR3 is 15 amino acids long. V dropped 1 base and J dropped 8 bases, with 17 bases sitting between them. The DNA of the CDR3 is TGTGCCAGCAGCTTAGTGGGCAGGGATATTGGCGGCTACACCTTC. Its protein is CASSLVGRDIGGYTF.

This clone was picked up one time. The chain employs TRBV5-4 and TRBJ1-4; the match to TRBD1 covers 7 bases. This CDR3 contains 14 residues. The junction had 8 bases not matched to a gene; V was cut back by 2 bases and J by 10 bases. Germline V gene data show CDR1 as SGHNT and CDR2 as YYREEE (reference sequence). The CDR3 region is CASSFDRADRKLFF. The CDR3 nucleotides are TGTGCCAGCAGCTTCGACAGGGCGGACAGAAAACTGTTTTTT.

The chain links TRBV7-3 to TRBJ2-1; TRBD2 matches 10 bases. Germline V gives CDR1 SGHTA, CDR2 FQGTGA. With 5 bases clipped from V and 2 bases from J, the junction kept 9 bases outside the gene matches. The CDR3 has 17 residues. CDR3 residues: CASSAVVAGGPYNEQFF. The CDR3 nucleotides read TGTGCCAGCAGCGCCGTAGTAGCGGGAGGTCCCTACAATGAGCAGTTCTTC.

There are a few counts of this clone. The chain joins TRBV7-3 to TRBJ1-3, with D hard to call. CDR1 is SGHTA, CDR2 FQGTGA, per germline. This CDR3 region has 16 residues. V was cut by 4 bases and J by 3 bases, with 16 bases left in between. This CDR3 is CASSSYCGTHGNTIYF. In DNA form, the CDR3 reads TGTGCCAGCAGCTCCTATTGCGGAACGCATGGAAACACCATATATTTT. The full variable domain, with the rest looked up from reference TRBV7-3 and TRBJ1-3, is GAGVSQTPSNKVTEKGKYVELRCDPISGHTALYWYRQSLGQGPEFLIYFQGTGAADDSGLPNDRFFAVRPEGSVSTLKIQRTERGDSAVYLCASSSYCGTHGNTIYFGEGSWLTVV.

This sequence joins TRBV6-5 and TRBJ1-2; 7 bases agree with TRBD1. Looked up from germline, CDR1 is MNHEY and CDR2 is SVGAGI. This CDR3 has 13 amino acids. The junction had 8 bases not matched to a gene; V was cut back by 10 bases and J by 3 bases. CDR3 loop: CATTTGNYYGYTF. CDR3 nucleotides: TGTGCCACCACGACAGGGAACTACTATGGCTACACCTTC.

The V and J genes are TRBV7-8 and TRBJ2-7; TRBD2 agrees at 7 bases. The CDR3 covers 15 residues. V was clipped by 5 bases and J by 4 bases; unmatched bases: 11. CDR1 is SGHVS and CDR2 is FQNEAQ in the germline V gene. The chain's CDR3 is CASSGGVRGMYEQYF. The CDR3 DNA sequence: TGTGCCAGCAGCGGGGGGGTTCGGGGGATGTACGAGCAGTACTTC.

The chain links TRBV5-1 to TRBJ2-7; D may be TRBD1 (6 bases). Per the germline V gene, CDR1 is SGHRS and CDR2 is YFSETQ. The V and J ends lost 4 bases and 5 bases respectively, with 10 bases between them. The CDR3 is made up of 12 amino acids. CDR3 in amino acids: CASSADRHEQYF. The CDR3 nucleotides read TGCGCCAGCAGCGCCGACAGGCACGAGCAGTACTTC.

V is TRBV14 and J is TRBJ2-1; D not certain. The length of the CDR3 is 14 residues. CDR1 is SGHDN, CDR2 FVKESK, per germline. V lost 4 bases to trimming and J lost 1 base, with 8 bases between them. Written as DNA, the CDR3 is TGTGCCAGCAGCCGGTACGGTTCCTACAATGAGCAGTTCTTC. Its translation: CASSRYGSYNEQFF.

The V gene is TRBV15, the J gene TRBJ2-1; perhaps D is TRBD1 or TRBD2 (6 bases each). Germline V CDR1 and CDR2: LNHNV, YYDKDF (reference sequence). V was clipped by 0 bases and J by 2 bases, with 11 bases between them. The CDR3 sequence is 16 residues long. The CDR3: CATSRESGAPYNEQFF. DNA of the CDR3: TGTGCCACCAGCAGAGAGTCGGGGGCCCCCTACAATGAGCAGTTCTTC.

This chain uses TRBV30 with TRBJ2-7; D unclear. V was clipped by 2 bases and J by 5 bases, with 7 bases between them. This CDR3 spans 11 amino acids. Per the germline V gene, CDR1 is GTSNPN and CDR2 is SVGIG (reference sequence). CDR3 sequence reads: CAWSFRDEQYF. In DNA form, the CDR3 reads TGTGCCTGGAGTTTCCGGGACGAGCAGTACTTC.

This chain uses TRBV7-8 with TRBJ2-7; 10 bases map to TRBD2. The CDR3 spans 16 residues. The V gene end was trimmed by 2 bases and the J gene end by 4 bases; junction bases not matched to a gene: 8. Germline assignment: CDR1 SGHVS and CDR2 FQNEAQ. CDR3 in DNA: TGTGCCAGCAGCTTAATGAGCGGGAGGGAATTATACGAGCAGTACTTC. This gives the protein CASSLMSGRELYEQYF.

The rearrangement links TRBV6-5 to TRBJ2-7, with 8 nucleotides matching TRBD1. V was clipped by 4 bases and J by 0 bases; unmatched bases: 5. This CDR3 spans 15 amino acids. The V gene's germline CDR1 is MNHEY and CDR2 SVGAGI. This CDR3 is CASSSGQGSSYEQYF. CDR3 DNA sequence: TGTGCCAGCAGTTCTGGACAGGGTAGCTCCTACGAGCAGTACTTC.